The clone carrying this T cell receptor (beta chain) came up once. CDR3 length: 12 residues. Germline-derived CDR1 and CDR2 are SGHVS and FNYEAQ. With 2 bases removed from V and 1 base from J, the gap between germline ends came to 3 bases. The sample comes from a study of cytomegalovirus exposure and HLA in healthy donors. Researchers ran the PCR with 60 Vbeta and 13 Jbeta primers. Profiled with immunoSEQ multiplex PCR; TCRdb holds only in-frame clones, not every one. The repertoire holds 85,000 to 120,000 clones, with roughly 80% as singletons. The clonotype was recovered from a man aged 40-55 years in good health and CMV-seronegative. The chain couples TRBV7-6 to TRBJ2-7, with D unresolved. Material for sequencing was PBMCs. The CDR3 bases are TGTGCCAGCAGCTTACGTTCCTACGAGCAGTACTTC. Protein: CASSLRSYEQYF.